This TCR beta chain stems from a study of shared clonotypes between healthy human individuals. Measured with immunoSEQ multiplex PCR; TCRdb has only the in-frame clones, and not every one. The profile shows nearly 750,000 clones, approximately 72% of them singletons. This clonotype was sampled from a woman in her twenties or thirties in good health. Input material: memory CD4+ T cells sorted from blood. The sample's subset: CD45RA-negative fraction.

The CDR3 DNA reads as TGTGCCAGCTCACCCGACAGTCAGCCCCAGCATTTT. It codes for CASSPDSQPQHF. This chain joins TRBV18 and TRBJ1-5, with D possibly TRBD1 on 5 matching bases. V was trimmed by 3 bases and J by 6 bases, leaving 6 bases between them. CDR1 and CDR2 from the germline V gene are KGHSH and LQKENI. This CDR3 region has 12 residues.